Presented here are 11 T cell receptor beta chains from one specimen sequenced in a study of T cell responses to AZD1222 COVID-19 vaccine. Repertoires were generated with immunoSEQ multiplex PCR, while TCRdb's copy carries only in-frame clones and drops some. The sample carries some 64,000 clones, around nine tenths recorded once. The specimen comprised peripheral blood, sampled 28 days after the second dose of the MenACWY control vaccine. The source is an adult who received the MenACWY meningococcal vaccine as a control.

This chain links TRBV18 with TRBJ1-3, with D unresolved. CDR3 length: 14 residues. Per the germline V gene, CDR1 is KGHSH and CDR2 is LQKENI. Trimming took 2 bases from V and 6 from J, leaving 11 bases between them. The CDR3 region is CASSPGTSENTIYF. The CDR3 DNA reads TGTGCCAGCTCACCAGGAACGTCGGAAAACACCATATATTTT.

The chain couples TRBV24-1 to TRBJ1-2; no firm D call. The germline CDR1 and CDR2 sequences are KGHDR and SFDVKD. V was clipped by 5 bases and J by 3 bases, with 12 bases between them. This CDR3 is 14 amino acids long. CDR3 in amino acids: CATSGPSGDYGYTF. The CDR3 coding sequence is TGTGCCACCAGTGGCCCCTCTGGGGACTATGGCTACACCTTC.

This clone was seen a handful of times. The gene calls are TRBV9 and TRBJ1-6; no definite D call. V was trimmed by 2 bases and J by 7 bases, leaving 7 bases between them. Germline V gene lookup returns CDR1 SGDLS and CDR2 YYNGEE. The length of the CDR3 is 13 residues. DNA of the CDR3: TGTGCCAGCAGCGTTTACCGAAATTCACCCCTCCACTTT. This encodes CASSVYRNSPLHF. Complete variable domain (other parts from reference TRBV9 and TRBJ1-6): DSGVTQTPKHLITATGQRVTLRCSPRSGDLSVYWYQQSLDQGLQFLIQYYNGEERAKGNILERFSAQQFPDLHSELNLSSLELGDSALYFCASSVYRNSPLHFGNGTRLTVT.

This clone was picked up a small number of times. DNA for the CDR3: TGCGCCAGCAGTGGGTCTAGCGGGGGTTACAATGAGCAGTTCTTC. Translation: CASSGSSGGYNEQFF. The chain couples TRBV10-1 to TRBJ2-1; 10 nucleotides agree with TRBD2. The germline gives CDR1 WNHNN, CDR2 SYGVQD (reference sequence). CDR3 length: 15 residues. Losses at the gene ends were 4 bases for V and 4 bases for J; bases not matched to a gene: 4.

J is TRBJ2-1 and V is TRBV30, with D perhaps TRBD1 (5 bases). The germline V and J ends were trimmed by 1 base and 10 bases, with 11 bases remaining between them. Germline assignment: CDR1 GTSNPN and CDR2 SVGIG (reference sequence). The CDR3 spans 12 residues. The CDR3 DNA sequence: TGTGCCTGGAGTGAGGTTGGGGCAGAGCAGTTCTTC. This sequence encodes CAWSEVGAEQFF. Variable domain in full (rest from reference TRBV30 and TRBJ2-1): SQTIHQWPATLVQPVGSPLSLECTVEGTSNPNLYWYRQAAGRGLQLLFYSVGIGQISSEVPQNLSASRPQDRQFILSSKKLLLSDSGFYLCAWSEVGAEQFFGPGTRLTVL.

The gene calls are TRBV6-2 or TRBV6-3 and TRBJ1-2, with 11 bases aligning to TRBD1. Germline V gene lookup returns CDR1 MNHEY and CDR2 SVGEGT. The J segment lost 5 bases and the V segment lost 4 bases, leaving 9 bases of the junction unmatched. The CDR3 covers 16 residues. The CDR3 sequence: CASSSLPGQGAYGYTF. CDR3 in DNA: TGTGCCAGCAGTTCCCTTCCCGGACAGGGGGCTTATGGCTACACCTTC.

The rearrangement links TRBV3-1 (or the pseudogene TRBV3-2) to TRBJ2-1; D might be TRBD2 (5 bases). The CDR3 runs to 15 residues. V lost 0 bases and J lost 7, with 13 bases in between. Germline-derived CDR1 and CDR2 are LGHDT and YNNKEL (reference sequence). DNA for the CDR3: TGTGCCAGCAGCCAAGAGAGCGGTCTATGGAATGAGCAGTTCTTC. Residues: CASSQESGLWNEQFF.

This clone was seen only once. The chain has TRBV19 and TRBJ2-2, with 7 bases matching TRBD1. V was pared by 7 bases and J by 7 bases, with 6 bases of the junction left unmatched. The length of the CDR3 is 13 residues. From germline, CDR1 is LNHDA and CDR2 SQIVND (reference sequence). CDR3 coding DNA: TGTGCCAGTATAGGGGGCGCGAACGGGGAGCTGTTTTTT. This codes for CASIGGANGELFF.

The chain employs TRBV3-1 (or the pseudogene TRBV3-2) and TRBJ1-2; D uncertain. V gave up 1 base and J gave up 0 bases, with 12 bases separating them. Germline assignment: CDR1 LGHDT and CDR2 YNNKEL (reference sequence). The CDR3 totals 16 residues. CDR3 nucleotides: TGTGCCAGCAGCCAAGTTAGGGTACAAGCTAACTATGGCTACACCTTC. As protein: CASSQVRVQANYGYTF.

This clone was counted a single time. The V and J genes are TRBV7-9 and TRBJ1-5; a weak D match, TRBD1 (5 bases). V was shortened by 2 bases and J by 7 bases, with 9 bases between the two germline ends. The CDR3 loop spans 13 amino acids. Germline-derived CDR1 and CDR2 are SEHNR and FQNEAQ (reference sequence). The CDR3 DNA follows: TGTGCCAGCAGCTTACAGGGCGAACAGCCCCAGCATTTT. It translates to CASSLQGEQPQHF.

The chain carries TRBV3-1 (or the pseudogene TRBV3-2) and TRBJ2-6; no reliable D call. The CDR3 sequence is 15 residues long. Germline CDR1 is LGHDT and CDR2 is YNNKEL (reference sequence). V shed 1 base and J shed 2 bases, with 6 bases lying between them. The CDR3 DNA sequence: TGTGCCAGCAGCCAAGGAGCGCCTGGGGCCAACGTCCTGACTTTC. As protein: CASSQGAPGANVLTF.